One sample yielded the 29 T cell receptor beta chains listed below, sequenced in a study of T cell responses to AZD1222 COVID-19 vaccine. Clones were read by immunoSEQ multiplex PCR, and TCRdb kept only the in-frame ones, dropping some. The data show 120,000 to 150,000 clones, 90% to 95% seen once. Sequenced here: peripheral blood, sampled on day 0 of AZD1222 vaccination. The origin of the receptors is an adult in good health.

J is TRBJ1-5 and V is TRBV6-2 or TRBV6-3; D not certain. The CDR3 has 13 amino acids. Germline loops: CDR1 MNHEY, CDR2 SVGEGT. V was pared by 4 bases and J by 4 bases, with 8 bases between. The CDR3 sequence: CASSWAENQPQHF. DNA of the CDR3: TGTGCCAGCAGTTGGGCAGAAAATCAGCCCCAGCATTTT.

The genes are TRBV5-1 and TRBJ2-7, with D unresolved. The CDR3 consists of 17 residues. Germline CDR1 is SGHRS and CDR2 is YFSETQ. The germline V and J ends were trimmed by 4 bases and 0 bases, with 20 bases remaining between them. In DNA, the CDR3 is TGCGCCAGCAGCCGTCCCAATGACGGACGGAGCTCCTACGAGCAGTACTTC. This translates into CASSRPNDGRSSYEQYF.

The chain employs TRBV5-4 and TRBJ2-1; 12 nucleotides match TRBD2. Germline lookup yields CDR1 SGHNT and CDR2 YYREEE (reference sequence). This CDR3 comprises 15 residues. V was clipped by 4 bases and J by 7 bases; unmatched bases: 6. CDR3 nucleotides: TGTGCCAGCAGCCCACCTAGCGGGGGGGAGAATGAGCAGTTCTTC. Protein sequence: CASSPPSGGENEQFF. Filled out from reference TRBV5-4 and TRBJ2-1, the complete variable domain reads ETGVTQSPTHLIKTRGQQVTLRCSSQSGHNTVSWYQQALGQGPQFIFQYYREEENGRGNFPPRFSGLQFPNYSSELNVNALELDDSALYLCASSPPSGGENEQFFGPGTRLTVL.

This rearrangement joins TRBV28 to TRBJ1-1; perhaps TRBD1 as D (5 bases). V gave up 3 bases and J gave up 5 bases, with 10 bases separating them. Looked up from germline, CDR1 is MDHEN and CDR2 is SYDVKM. The CDR3 extends over 13 amino acids. CDR3 nucleotide sequence: TGTGCCAGCAGTTTCACCAGGGTTACTGAAGCTTTCTTT. This translates into CASSFTRVTEAFF.

This chain uses TRBV28 with TRBJ1-5; D is undetermined. V was pared by 7 bases and J by 6 bases, with 10 bases between. The CDR3 has 12 amino acids. In germline, CDR1 is MDHEN, CDR2 SYDVKM. The CDR3 DNA is TGTGCCAGCACCTCGGCGCCTCAGCCCCAGCATTTT. Translating it yields CASTSAPQPQHF.

The chain employs TRBV5-1 and TRBJ2-6, with D maybe TRBD1 (5 bases). Germline CDR1 reads SGHRS; CDR2 reads YFSETQ. The V end lost 4 bases, the J end lost 2 bases, and 10 bases lay between the germline ends. This CDR3 has 15 residues. In DNA, the CDR3 is TGCGCCAGCAGCCGCTTAGGGGCTGGGGCCAACGTCCTGACTTTC. This codes for CASSRLGAGANVLTF.

This clone was picked up one time. The chain links TRBV7-8 to TRBJ2-7; D is possibly TRBD1 (5 bases). V gave up 4 bases and J gave up 6 bases, with 10 bases separating them. CDR3 length: 12 amino acids. The germline V gene encodes CDR1 SGHVS and CDR2 FQNEAQ. CDR3 DNA: TGTGCCAGCAGCTCCTCAGGGCGCGAGCAGTACTTC. Translating it yields CASSSSGREQYF.

The chain uses TRBV2 and TRBJ1-1; D might be TRBD1 (6 bases). Germline loops: CDR1 SNHLY, CDR2 FYNNEI. The germline V and J ends were trimmed by 6 bases and 1 base, with 12 bases remaining between them. The CDR3 is 14 amino acids. The CDR3 sequence: CASRGGPRNTEAFF. CDR3 DNA sequence: TGTGCCAGCAGAGGGGGACCGAGGAACACTGAAGCTTTCTTT.

The V call is TRBV10-3, the J call TRBJ1-1; D not certain. Per germline, CDR1 ENHRY and CDR2 SYGVKD. There are 12 residues in the CDR3. V shed 4 bases and J shed 4 bases, with 7 bases lying between them. CDR3 amino acids: CAISVKGTEAFF. CDR3 nucleotide sequence: TGTGCCATCAGTGTAAAGGGCACTGAAGCTTTCTTT.

V gene TRBV4-3 combines with J gene TRBJ2-7, with no clear D. The germline V gene has CDR1 LGHNA and CDR2 YSLEER. The V end was cut by 0 bases, the J end by 1 base, with 10 bases between. CDR3 length equals 15 residues. The CDR3 DNA reads TGCGCCAGCAGCCAAGATCCCGGGCAGTCCTACGAGCAGTACTTC. Translation gives CASSQDPGQSYEQYF.

This sequence joins TRBV7-9 and TRBJ1-4, with D perhaps TRBD1 (5 bases). V lost 6 bases and J 11 bases, leaving 22 bases between the germline ends. Germline V lookup: CDR1 SEHNR, CDR2 FQNEAQ (reference sequence). The CDR3 consists of 15 residues. The CDR3 sequence: CASSLPGDGARKLFF. In DNA form, the CDR3 reads TGTGCCAGCAGTCTCCCCGGCGACGGGGCGCGGAAACTGTTTTTT.

The rearrangement joins TRBV15 to TRBJ2-3, with D uncertain. CDR1 LNHNV and CDR2 YYDKDF come from the germline V gene (reference sequence). V was cut by 5 bases and J by 7 bases, with 13 bases left in between. The CDR3 runs 13 residues. CDR3 in DNA: TGTGCCACCAGCGGGCATTCGGTCCATACGCAGTATTTT. Amino acid sequence: CATSGHSVHTQYF.

The V call is TRBV19, the J call TRBJ1-1; 7 bases fit TRBD1. Germline lookup yields CDR1 LNHDA and CDR2 SQIVND (reference sequence). V shed 6 bases, J shed 2 bases, and the junction held 6 bases outside the gene matches. The CDR3 loop spans 14 amino acids. Here the CDR3 DNA reads TGTGCCAGTAGCCTCGGGACAGATAACACTGAAGCTTTCTTT. Protein product: CASSLGTDNTEAFF.

This clone was recorded a few times. V usage is TRBV30 and J usage is TRBJ1-2; TRBD1 matches at 7 bases. CDR1 is GTSNPN and CDR2 is SVGIG in the germline V gene (reference sequence). V shed 3 bases and J 0 bases; nucleotides not matched to a gene: 1. The CDR3 has 13 residues. The CDR3, as DNA: TGTGCCTGGAGGACAGGGACTAACTATGGCTACACCTTC. It translates to CAWRTGTNYGYTF.

The chain links TRBV28 to TRBJ1-1, with 8 bases aligning to TRBD1. Losses at the gene ends were 10 bases for V and 4 bases for J; bases not matched to a gene: 17. Germline values: CDR1 MDHEN, CDR2 SYDVKM. The CDR3 is 16 residues long. The CDR3 DNA reads as TGTGCCACCCAGAACAGGGGGGGCTGGACTGGCACTGAAGCTTTCTTT. Protein product: CATQNRGGWTGTEAFF. Drawing the rest from reference TRBV28 and TRBJ1-1, the complete variable domain is DVKVTQSSRYLVKRTGEKVFLECVQDMDHENMFWYRQDPGLGLRLIYFSYDVKMKEKGDIPEGYSVSREKKERFSLILESASTNQTSMYLCATQNRGGWTGTEAFFGQGTRLTVV.

In regard to this clone: One end of the junction is discordant with germline, which a read error may explain. V is TRBV11-3 and J is TRBJ2-7; D is possibly TRBD1 (6 bases). Germline V gene lookup returns CDR1 SGHNT and CDR2 YENEEA. The CDR3 length is 14 residues. The chain's CDR3 is CASSQDSDFPSLGF. In DNA form, the CDR3 reads TGTGCCAGCTCCCAGGACAGCGATTTTCCCTCGCTGGGGTTC.

This clone was seen a single time. This chain uses TRBV7-9 with TRBJ1-1; the D gene is possibly TRBD1 (5 bases). Germline CDR1 reads SEHNR; CDR2 reads FQNEAQ (reference sequence). The V gene lost 0 bases and the J gene lost 5 bases, with 10 bases spanning the gap. The CDR3 contains 14 residues. The CDR3 bases are TGTGCCAGCAGCTTAGCTCGGGGGGAGACTGAAGCTTTCTTT. This sequence encodes CASSLARGETEAFF.

The V call is TRBV24-1, the J call TRBJ1-6, with D perhaps matching TRBD1 (5 bases). From germline, CDR1 is KGHDR and CDR2 SFDVKD. The CDR3 extends over 13 amino acids. Trimming removed 9 bases at V and 10 bases at J, with 15 bases between. The CDR3 here is CATPGARTSPLHF. Written as DNA, the CDR3 is TGTGCCACCCCTGGGGCCAGAACCTCACCCCTCCACTTT.

The rearrangement uses TRBV11-3 and TRBJ1-1; no clear D gene. The CDR3 runs to 12 residues. The germline gives CDR1 SGHNT, CDR2 YENEEA. The ends were cut back, 3 bases at V and 3 bases at J, with 5 bases in the middle. The CDR3 reads CASSFRYTEAFF. The CDR3 DNA follows: TGTGCCAGCAGCTTCAGGTACACTGAAGCTTTCTTT.

The rearrangement uses TRBV10-3 and TRBJ2-1, with 13 bases that match TRBD2. V lost 6 bases to trimming and J lost 7 bases; unmatched junction nucleotides: 9. The CDR3 has 16 amino acids. Germline CDR1 reads ENHRY; CDR2 reads SYGVKD. The CDR3 protein is CAIRGPLAGGTNEQFF. DNA for the CDR3: TGTGCCATCAGAGGGCCACTAGCGGGGGGGACTAATGAGCAGTTCTTC.

V usage is TRBV11-3 and J usage is TRBJ1-1, with TRBD1 identical over 9 bases. With V trimmed by 5 bases and J by 7 bases, 11 bases remained unmatched. Germline CDR1 reads SGHNT; CDR2 reads YENEEA. The CDR3 has 15 amino acids. CDR3 region: CASSIPGLGQGEAFF. The CDR3 bases are TGTGCCAGCAGCATACCTGGCTTGGGACAGGGTGAAGCTTTCTTT.

The chain joins TRBV30 to TRBJ1-1; weak D call: TRBD1 (6 bases). Germline V gene lookup returns CDR1 GTSNPN and CDR2 SVGIG (reference sequence). The CDR3 totals 15 residues. The V and J ends lost 1 base and 10 bases respectively, with 22 bases between them. In DNA, the CDR3 is TGTGCCTGGAGTGGCCTCGGGGGGGCTGGTGGTGGAGCTTTCTTT. Protein product: CAWSGLGGAGGGAFF.

The rearrangement uses TRBV27 and TRBJ1-3; no clear D gene. V was shortened by 6 bases and J by 4 bases, with 13 bases between the two germline ends. This CDR3 spans 14 amino acids. From germline, CDR1 is MNHEY and CDR2 SMNVEV (reference sequence). CDR3 DNA: TGTGCCAGCAGAAACCTGGGGTCGGGAAACACCATATATTTT. Translating it yields CASRNLGSGNTIYF.

This chain joins TRBV6-2 or TRBV6-3 and TRBJ1-5; D is ambiguous. The V and J ends lost 3 bases and 15 bases respectively, with 18 bases between them. The germline V gene encodes CDR1 MNHEY and CDR2 SVGEGT. CDR3 size: 13 residues. CDR3 loop: CASSYSPGGDPHF. The CDR3 coding sequence is TGTGCCAGCAGTTATTCACCGGGAGGAGATCCGCATTTT.

The rearrangement joins TRBV25-1 to TRBJ1-6; D gene ambiguous. CDR1 is MGHDK and CDR2 is SYGVNS in the germline V gene. The CDR3 consists of 14 residues. Trimming left V 7 bases short and J 10 bases short, with 17 bases between. The CDR3: CASTPAGGGSPLHF. CDR3 coding DNA: TGTGCCAGCACCCCGGCGGGCGGAGGATCACCCCTCCACTTT.

The chain carries TRBV27 and TRBJ2-1; D may be TRBD1 (5 bases). From germline, CDR1 is MNHEY and CDR2 SMNVEV (reference sequence). The CDR3 runs to 11 residues. Trimming removed 7 bases from V and 7 bases from J, with 8 bases in between. The CDR3 DNA sequence: TGTGCCAGCAAAAGGGGTAATGAGCAGTTCTTC. Translating gives CASKRGNEQFF.

The chain has TRBV20-1 and TRBJ2-1; D call uncertain. V dropped 6 bases and J dropped 14 bases, with 14 bases sitting between them. The CDR3 contains 10 residues. Germline V gene data show CDR1 as DFQATT and CDR2 as SNEGSKA (reference sequence). The CDR3 coding sequence is TGCAGTGCCCGATCTAGTGTGGAGTTCTTC. It is translated as CSARSSVEFF.

The J gene is TRBJ1-1, the V gene TRBV7-3; 7 bases line up with TRBD1. After removal of 2 bases from V and 5 bases from J, the junction contained 2 bases not matched to a gene. This CDR3 comprises 13 residues. The germline gives CDR1 SGHTA, CDR2 FQGTGA. CDR3 nucleotide sequence: TGTGCCAGCAGCTTAGAACAGGGGACTGAAGCTTTCTTT. Protein product: CASSLEQGTEAFF.

The rearrangement links TRBV25-1 to TRBJ1-2, with TRBD1 as a possible D gene (6 bases). V dropped 6 bases and J dropped 0 bases, with 23 bases sitting between them. Looked up from germline, CDR1 is MGHDK and CDR2 is SYGVNS. CDR3 length: 18 amino acids. CDR3 in amino acids: CASSPHLGGFEANYGYTF. The CDR3 bases are TGTGCCAGCAGCCCCCATCTGGGGGGCTTCGAGGCTAACTATGGCTACACCTTC.